This entry features one T cell receptor (beta chain) sequence. Its antigen remains unidentified. The PCR contained 60 Vbeta and 13 Jbeta primers. Measured with immunoSEQ multiplex PCR; TCRdb has only the in-frame clones, and not every one. The data show 100,000 to 150,000 clones, approximately 82% seen once. This specimen comes from a study of cytomegalovirus exposure and HLA in healthy donors. The CDR3 has 14 amino acids. The germline CDR1 and CDR2 sequences are MNHEY and SMNVEV (reference sequence). The V gene lost 6 bases and the J gene lost 3 bases, with 11 bases spanning the gap. The study, taken as a whole, reports: The study put around 180 TCR beta chains on its list as cytomegalovirus-associated. Researchers reported that a few CMV-associated chains were confirmed in vitro as CMV antigen-specific.

The sequenced sample consisted of PBMCs. This clonotype was obtained from a female donor in good health and CMV-seronegative. The genes are TRBV27 and TRBJ2-2; D remains ambiguous. CDR3 amino acids: CASRISTDTGELFF. In nucleotides, the CDR3 is TGTGCCAGCAGAATTTCGACTGACACCGGGGAGCTGTTTTTT.